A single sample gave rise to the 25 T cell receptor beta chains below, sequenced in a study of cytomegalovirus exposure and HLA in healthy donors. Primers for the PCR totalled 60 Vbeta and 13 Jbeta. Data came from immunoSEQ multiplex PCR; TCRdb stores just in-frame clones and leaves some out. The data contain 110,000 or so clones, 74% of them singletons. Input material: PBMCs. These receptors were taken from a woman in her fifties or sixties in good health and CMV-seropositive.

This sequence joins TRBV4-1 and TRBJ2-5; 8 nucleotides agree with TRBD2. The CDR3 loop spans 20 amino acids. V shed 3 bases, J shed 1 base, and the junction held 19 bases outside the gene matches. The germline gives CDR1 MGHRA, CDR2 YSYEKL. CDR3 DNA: TGCGCCAGCAGCCAGGTCCGCGGGGGGAGTTTAGGTTTCGGCCAAGAGACCCAGTACTTC. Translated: CASSQVRGGSLGFGQETQYF.

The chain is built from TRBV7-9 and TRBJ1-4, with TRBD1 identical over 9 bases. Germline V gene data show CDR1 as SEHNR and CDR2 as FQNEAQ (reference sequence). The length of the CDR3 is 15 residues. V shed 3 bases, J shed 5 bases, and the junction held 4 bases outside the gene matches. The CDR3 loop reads CASSFNRGPNEKLFF. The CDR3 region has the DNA TGTGCCAGCAGCTTTAACAGGGGGCCAAATGAAAAACTGTTTTTT.

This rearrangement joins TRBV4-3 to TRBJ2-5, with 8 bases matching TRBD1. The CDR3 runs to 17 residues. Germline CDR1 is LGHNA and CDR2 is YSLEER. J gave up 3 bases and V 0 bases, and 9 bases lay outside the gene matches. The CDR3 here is CASSQDYWSGGEETQYF. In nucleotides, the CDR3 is TGCGCCAGCAGCCAAGATTATTGGTCAGGGGGCGAAGAGACCCAGTACTTC.

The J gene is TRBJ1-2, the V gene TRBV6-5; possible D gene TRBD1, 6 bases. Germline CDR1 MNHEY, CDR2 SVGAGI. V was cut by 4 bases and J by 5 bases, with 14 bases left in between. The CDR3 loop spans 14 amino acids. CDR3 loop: CASSFLAGEYGYTF. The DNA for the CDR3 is TGTGCCAGCAGTTTTTTAGCAGGGGAGTATGGCTACACCTTC.

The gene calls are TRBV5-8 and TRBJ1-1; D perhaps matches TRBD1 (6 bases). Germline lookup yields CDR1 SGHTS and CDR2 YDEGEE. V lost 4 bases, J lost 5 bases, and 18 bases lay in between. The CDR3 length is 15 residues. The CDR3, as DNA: TGTGCCAGCAGCACAAGACAGGTAGATCGTACTGAAGCTTTCTTT. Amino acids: CASSTRQVDRTEAFF.

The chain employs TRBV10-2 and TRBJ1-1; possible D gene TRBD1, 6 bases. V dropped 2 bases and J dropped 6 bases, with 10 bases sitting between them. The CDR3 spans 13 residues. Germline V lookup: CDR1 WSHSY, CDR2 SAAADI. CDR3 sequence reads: CASSETGQAEAFF. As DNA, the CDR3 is TGCGCCAGCAGTGAGACGGGACAAGCTGAAGCTTTCTTT.

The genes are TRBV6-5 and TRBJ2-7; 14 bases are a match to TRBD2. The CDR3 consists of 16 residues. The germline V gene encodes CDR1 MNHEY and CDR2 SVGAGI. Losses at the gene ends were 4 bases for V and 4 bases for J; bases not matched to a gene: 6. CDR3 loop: CASSWTSGRKGYEQYF. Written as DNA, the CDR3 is TGTGCCAGCAGTTGGACTAGCGGGAGGAAAGGGTACGAGCAGTACTTC.

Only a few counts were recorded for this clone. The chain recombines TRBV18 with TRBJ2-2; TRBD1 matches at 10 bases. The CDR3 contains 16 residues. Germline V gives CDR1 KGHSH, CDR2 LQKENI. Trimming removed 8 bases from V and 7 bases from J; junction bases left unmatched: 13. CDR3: CASTIQRQGAGGELFF. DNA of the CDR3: TGTGCCAGCACTATACAACGACAGGGGGCCGGCGGGGAGCTGTTTTTT.

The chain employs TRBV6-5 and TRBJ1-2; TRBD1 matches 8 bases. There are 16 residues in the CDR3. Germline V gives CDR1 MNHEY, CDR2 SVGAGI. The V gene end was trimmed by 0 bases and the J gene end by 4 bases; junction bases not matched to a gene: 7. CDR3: CASSYSDFGQGYGYTF. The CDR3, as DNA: TGTGCCAGCAGTTACTCCGACTTTGGACAGGGCTATGGCTACACCTTC.

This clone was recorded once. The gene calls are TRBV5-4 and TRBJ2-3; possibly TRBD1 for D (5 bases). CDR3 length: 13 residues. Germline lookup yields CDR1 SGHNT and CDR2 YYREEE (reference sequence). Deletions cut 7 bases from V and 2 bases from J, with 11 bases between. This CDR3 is CASGAAHTDTQYF. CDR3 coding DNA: TGTGCCAGCGGGGCAGCTCACACAGATACGCAGTATTTT. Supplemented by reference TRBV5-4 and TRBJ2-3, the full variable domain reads ETGVTQSPTHLIKTRGQQVTLRCSSQSGHNTVSWYQQALGQGPQFIFQYYREEENGRGNFPPRFSGLQFPNYSSELNVNALELDDSALYLCASGAAHTDTQYFGPGTRLTVL.

In DNA form, the CDR3 reads TGCGCCAGCAGCCAAGAGAACAGGGTACAGGAAGCTTTCTTT. This codes for CASSQENRVQEAFF. The V call is TRBV4-3, the J call TRBJ1-1; maybe TRBD1 (6 bases). V was cut by 0 bases and J by 8 bases, with 13 bases left in between. The CDR3 has 14 residues. Germline V gene sequence: CDR1 LGHNA, CDR2 YSLEER.

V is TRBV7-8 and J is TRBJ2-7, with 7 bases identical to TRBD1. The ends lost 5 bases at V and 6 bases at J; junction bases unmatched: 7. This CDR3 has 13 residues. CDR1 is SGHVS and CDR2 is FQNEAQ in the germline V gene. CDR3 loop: CASSRQGPGEQYF. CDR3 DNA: TGTGCCAGCAGCCGACAGGGACCGGGCGAGCAGTACTTC.

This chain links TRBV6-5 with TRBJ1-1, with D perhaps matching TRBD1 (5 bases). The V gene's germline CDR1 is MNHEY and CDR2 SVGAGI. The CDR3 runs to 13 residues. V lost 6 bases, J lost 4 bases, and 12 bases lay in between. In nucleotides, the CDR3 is TGTGCCAGCAGACTTAGACAGTTCACTGAAGCTTTCTTT. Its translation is CASRLRQFTEAFF.

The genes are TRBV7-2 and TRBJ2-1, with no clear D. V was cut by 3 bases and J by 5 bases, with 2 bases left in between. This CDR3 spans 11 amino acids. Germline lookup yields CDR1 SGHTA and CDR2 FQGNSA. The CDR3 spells CASSFNNEQFF. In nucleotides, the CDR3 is TGTGCCAGCAGCTTTAACAATGAGCAGTTCTTC.

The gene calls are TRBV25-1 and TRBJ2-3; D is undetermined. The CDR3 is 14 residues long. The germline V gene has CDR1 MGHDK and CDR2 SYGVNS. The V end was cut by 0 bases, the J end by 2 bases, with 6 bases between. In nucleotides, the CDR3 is TGTGCCAGCAGTGAATATGAGCTCACAGATACGCAGTATTTT. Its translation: CASSEYELTDTQYF.

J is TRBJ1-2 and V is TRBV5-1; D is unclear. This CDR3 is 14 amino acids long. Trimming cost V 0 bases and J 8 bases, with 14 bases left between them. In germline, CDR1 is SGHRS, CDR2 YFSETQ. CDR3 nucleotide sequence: TGCGCCAGCAGCTTGGTAGCGGGCAATATGGGCTACACCTTC. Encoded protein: CASSLVAGNMGYTF. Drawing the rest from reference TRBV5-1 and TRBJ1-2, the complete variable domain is KAGVTQTPRYLIKTRGQQVTLSCSPISGHRSVSWYQQTPGQGLQFLFEYFSETQRNKGNFPGRFSGRQFSNSRSEMNVSTLELGDSALYLCASSLVAGNMGYTFGSGTRLTVV.

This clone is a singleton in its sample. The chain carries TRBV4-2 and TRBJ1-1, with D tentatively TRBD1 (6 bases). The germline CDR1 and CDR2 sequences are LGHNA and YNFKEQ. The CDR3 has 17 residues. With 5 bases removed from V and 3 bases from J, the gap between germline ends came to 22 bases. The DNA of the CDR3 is TGTGCCAGCAGCGCAATCGTTAACAGGGAAGGGGACACTGAAGCTTTCTTT. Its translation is CASSAIVNREGDTEAFF.

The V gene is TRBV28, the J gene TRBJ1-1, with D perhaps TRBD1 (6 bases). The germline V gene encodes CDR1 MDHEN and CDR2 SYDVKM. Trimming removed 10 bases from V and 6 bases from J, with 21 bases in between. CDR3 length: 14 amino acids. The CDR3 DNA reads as TGTGCCACAGGCTTAAAGGGGGGGGACCCTGAAGCTTTCTTT. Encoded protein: CATGLKGGDPEAFF.

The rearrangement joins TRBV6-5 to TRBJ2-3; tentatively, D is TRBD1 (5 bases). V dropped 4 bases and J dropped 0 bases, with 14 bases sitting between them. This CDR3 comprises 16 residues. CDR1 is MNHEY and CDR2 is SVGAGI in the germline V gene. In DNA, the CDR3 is TGTGCCAGCAGTTCCCGGACACGTCGTAGCACAGATACGCAGTATTTT. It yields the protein CASSSRTRRSTDTQYF.

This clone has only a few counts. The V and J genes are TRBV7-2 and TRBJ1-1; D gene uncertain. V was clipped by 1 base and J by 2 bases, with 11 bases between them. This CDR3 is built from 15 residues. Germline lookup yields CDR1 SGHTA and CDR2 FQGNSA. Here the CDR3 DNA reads TGTGCCAGCAGCTTAGATGCACGGGTCAACACTGAAGCTTTCTTT. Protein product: CASSLDARVNTEAFF.

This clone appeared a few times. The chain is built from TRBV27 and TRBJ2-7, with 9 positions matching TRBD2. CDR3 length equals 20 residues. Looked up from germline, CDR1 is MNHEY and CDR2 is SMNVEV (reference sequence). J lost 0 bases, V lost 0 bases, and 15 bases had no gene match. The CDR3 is CASSLSPILSGGRASYEQYF. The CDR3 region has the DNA TGTGCCAGCAGTTTATCGCCTATTCTAAGCGGGGGGCGGGCCTCCTACGAGCAGTACTTC.

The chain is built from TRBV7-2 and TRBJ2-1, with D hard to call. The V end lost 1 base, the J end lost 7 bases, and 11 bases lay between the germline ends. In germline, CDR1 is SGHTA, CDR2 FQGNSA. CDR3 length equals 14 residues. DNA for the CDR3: TGTGCCAGCAGCTTAGGAGGTTCGGAAAATGAGCAGTTCTTC. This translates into CASSLGGSENEQFF.

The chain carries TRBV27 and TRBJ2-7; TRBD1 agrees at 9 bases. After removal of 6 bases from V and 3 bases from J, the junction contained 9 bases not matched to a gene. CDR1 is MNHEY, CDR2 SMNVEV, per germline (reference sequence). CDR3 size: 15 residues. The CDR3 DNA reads TGTGCCAGCAGATTGGGACAGGGCATATACTACGAGCAGTACTTC. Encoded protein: CASRLGQGIYYEQYF.

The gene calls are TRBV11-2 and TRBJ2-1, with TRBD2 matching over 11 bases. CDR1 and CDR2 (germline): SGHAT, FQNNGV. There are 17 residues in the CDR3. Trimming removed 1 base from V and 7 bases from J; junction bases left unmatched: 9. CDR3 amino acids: CASSLAPGLAGGNEQFF. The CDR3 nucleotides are TGTGCCAGCAGCTTAGCCCCAGGTCTAGCGGGGGGAAATGAGCAGTTCTTC.

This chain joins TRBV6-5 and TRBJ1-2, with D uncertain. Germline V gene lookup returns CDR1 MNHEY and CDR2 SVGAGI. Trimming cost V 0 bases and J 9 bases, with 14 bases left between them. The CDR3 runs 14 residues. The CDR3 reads CASSYSSLPVSYTF. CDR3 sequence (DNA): TGTGCCAGCAGTTACTCGAGTCTGCCCGTGAGCTACACCTTC.